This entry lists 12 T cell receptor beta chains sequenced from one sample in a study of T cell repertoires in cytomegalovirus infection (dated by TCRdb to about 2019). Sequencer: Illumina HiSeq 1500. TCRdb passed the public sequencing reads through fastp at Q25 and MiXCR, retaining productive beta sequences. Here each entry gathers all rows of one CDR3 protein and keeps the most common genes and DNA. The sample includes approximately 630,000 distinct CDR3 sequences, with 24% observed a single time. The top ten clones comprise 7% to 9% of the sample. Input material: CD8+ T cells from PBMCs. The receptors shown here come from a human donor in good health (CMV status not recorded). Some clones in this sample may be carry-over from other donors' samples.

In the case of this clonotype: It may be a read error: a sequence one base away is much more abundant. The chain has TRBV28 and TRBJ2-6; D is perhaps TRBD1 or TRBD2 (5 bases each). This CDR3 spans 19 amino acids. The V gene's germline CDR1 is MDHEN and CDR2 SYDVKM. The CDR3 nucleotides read TGTGCCAGCAGTTCCGACACACTCCAGGGAGTAGATGGGGCCAACGTCCCGACTTTC. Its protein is CASSSDTLQGVDGANVPTF. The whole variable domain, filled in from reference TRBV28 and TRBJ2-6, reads DVKVTQSSRYLVKRTGEKVFLECVQDMDHENMFWYRQDPGLGLRLIYFSYDVKMKEKGDIPEGYSVSREKKERFSLILESASTNQTSMYLCASSSDTLQGVDGANVPTFGAGSRLTVL.

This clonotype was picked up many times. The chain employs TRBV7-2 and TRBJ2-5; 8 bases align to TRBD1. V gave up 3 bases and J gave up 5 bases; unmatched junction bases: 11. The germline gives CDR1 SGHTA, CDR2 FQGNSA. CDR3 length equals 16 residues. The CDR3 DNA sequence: TGTGCCAGCAGCTTCCCGACAGGGGTCTTGGGGGAGACCCAGTACTTC. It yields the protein CASSFPTGVLGETQYF.

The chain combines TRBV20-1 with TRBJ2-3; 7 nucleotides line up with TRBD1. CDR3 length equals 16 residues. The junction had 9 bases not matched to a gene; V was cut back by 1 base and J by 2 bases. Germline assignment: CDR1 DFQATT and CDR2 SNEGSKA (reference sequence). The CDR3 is CSARAHRDRLTDTQYF. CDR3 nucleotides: TGCAGTGCTAGAGCCCACCGGGACAGACTCACAGATACGCAGTATTTT.

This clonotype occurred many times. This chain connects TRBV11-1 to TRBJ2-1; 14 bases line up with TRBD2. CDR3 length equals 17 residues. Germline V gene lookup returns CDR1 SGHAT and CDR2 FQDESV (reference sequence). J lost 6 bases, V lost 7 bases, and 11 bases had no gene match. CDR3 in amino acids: CASTELKGLAGVNEQFF. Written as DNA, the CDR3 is TGTGCCAGCACCGAACTGAAGGGACTAGCGGGGGTCAATGAGCAGTTCTTC. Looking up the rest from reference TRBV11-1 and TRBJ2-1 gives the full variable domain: EAEVAQSPRYKITEKSQAVAFWCDPISGHATLYWYRQILGQGPELLVQFQDESVVDDSQLPKDRFSAERLKGVDSTLKIQPAELGDSAMYLCASTELKGLAGVNEQFFGPGTRLTVL.

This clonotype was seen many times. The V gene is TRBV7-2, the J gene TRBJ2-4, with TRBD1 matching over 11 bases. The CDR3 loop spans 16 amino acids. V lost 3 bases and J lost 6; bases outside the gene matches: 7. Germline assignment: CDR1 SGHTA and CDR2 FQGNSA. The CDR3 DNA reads TGTGCCAGCAGCTTTCCGGACAGGGGGCTTTTAAACATTCAGTACTTC. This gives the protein CASSFPDRGLLNIQYF. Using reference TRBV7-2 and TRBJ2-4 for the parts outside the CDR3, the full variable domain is GAGVSQSPSNKVTEKGKDVELRCDPISGHTALYWYRQSLGQGLEFLIYFQGNSAPDKSGLPSDRFSAERTGGSVSTLTIQRTQQEDSAVYLCASSFPDRGLLNIQYFGAGTRLSVL.

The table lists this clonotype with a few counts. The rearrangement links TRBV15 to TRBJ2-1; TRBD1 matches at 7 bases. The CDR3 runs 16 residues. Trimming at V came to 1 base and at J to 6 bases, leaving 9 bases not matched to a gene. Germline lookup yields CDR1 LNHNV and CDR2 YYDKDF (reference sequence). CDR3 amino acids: CATSRAWDSRGNEQFF. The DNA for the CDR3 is TGTGCCACCAGCAGAGCATGGGACAGTCGGGGCAATGAGCAGTTCTTC.

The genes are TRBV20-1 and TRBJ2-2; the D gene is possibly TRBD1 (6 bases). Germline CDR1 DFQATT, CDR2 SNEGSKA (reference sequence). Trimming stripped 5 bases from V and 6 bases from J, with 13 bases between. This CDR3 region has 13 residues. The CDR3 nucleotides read TGCAGTGCTCTTCAAACAGGGTCCGGGGAGCTGTTTTTT. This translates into CSALQTGSGELFF.

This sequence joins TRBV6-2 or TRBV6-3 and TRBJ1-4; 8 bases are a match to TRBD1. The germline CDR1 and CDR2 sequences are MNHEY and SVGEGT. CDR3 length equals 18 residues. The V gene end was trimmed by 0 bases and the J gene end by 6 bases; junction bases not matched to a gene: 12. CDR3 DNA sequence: TGTGCCAGCAGTTACTCGAGAGGGACAGGACTCCGATATGAAAAACTGTTTTTT. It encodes CASSYSRGTGLRYEKLFF.

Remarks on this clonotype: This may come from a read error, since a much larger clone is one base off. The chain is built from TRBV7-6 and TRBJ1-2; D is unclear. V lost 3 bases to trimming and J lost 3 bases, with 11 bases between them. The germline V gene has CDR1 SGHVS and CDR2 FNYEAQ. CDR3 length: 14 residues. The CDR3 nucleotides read TGTGCCAGCAGCTTTGGGGTTGGAGACTATGGCTACACCTTC. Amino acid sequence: CASSFGVGDYGYTF. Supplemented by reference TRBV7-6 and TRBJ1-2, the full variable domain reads GAGVSQSPRYKVTKRGQDVALRCDPISGHVSLYWYRQALGQGPEFLTYFNYEAQQDKSGLPNDRFSAERPEGSISTLTIQRTEQRDSAMYRCASSFGVGDYGYTFGSGTRLTVV.

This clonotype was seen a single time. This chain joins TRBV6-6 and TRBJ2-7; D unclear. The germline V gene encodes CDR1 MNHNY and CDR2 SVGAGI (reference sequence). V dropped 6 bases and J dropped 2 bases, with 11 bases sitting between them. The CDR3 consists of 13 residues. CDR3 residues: CASRYGRTYEQYV. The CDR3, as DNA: TGTGCCAGCAGATACGGCAGGACCTACGAGCAGTACGTC.

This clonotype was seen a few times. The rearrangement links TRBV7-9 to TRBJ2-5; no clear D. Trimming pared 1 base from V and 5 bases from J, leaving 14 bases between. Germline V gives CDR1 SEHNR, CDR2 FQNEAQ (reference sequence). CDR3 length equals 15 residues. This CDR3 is CASSLDPGRWETQYF. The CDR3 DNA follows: TGTGCCAGCAGCTTAGATCCAGGACGGTGGGAGACCCAGTACTTC.

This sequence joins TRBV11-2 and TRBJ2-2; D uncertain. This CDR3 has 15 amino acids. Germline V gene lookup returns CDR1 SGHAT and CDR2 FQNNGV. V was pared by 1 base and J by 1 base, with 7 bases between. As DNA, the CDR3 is TGTGCCAGCAGCTTAGGTTTCCGGAACACCGGGGAGCTGTTTTTT. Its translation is CASSLGFRNTGELFF.